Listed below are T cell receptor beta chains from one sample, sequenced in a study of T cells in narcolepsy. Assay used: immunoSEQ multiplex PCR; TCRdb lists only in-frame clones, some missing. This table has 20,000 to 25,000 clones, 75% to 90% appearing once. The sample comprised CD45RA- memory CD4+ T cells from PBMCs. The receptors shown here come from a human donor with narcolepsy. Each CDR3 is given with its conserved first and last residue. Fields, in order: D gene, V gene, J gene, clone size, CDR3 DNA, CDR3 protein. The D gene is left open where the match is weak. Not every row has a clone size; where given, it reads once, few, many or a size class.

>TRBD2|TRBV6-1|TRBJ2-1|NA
TGTGCCAGCAGTGGGACTAGCGGGGCTGCTTACAATGAGCAGTTCTTC
CASSGTSGAAYNEQFF
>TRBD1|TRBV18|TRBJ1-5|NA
TGTGCCAGCTCACCGAAACCGGGACAGAATCAGCCCCAGCATTTT
CASSPKPGQNQPQHF
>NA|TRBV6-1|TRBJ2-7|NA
TGTGCCAGCTCCCCGCTCAGGACAGTCTACGAGCAGTACTTC
CASSPLRTVYEQYF
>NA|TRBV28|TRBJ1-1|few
TGTGCCAGCAGTTTAGACTATCGAACTGAAGCTTTCTTT
CASSLDYRTEAFF
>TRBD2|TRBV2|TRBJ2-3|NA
TGTGCCAGCAGTGAAATAGCGGGAGATTTAAATACGCAGTATTTT
CASSEIAGDLNTQYF
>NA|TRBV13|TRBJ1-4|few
TGTGCCAGCAGCTCCCGCCGGGAGTATAATGAAAAACTGTTTTTT
CASSSRREYNEKLFF
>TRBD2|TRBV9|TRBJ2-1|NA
TGTGCCAGCAACCCCGGGAGGGCGAGTTCCTACAATGAGCAGTTCTTC
CASNPGRASSYNEQFF
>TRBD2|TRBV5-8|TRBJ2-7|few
TGTGCCAGCAGCTTCCCCTGGGCGGGAGGTTTGGGGGAGCAGTACTTC
CASSFPWAGGLGEQYF
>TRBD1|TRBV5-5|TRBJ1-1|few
TGTGCCAGCAAGGGGGACAGGGGGCTCCTGAACACTGAAGCTTTCTTT
CASKGDRGLLNTEAFF
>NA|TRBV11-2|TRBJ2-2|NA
TGTGCCAGCAGCTTAGTGAGGAGCGGGGAGCTGTTTTTT
CASSLVRSGELFF
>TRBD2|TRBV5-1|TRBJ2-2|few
TGCGCCAGCAGCCCAAGGACTAGCGGGCTCGCGAACACCGGGGAGCTGTTTTTT
CASSPRTSGLANTGELFF
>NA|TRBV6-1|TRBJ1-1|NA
TGTGCCAGCAGCCGCAGGAACACTGAAGCTTTCTTT
CASSRRNTEAFF
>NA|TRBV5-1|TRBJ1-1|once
TGCGCCAGCACCCCATCGGGAAATGGGGTCGTAGGGACTGAAGCTTTCTTT
CASTPSGNGVVGTEAFF
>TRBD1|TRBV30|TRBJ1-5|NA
TGTGCCTGGAGTGTTGGCCAGGGGGCGCGATTTATTCAGCCCCAGCATTTT
CAWSVGQGARFIQPQHF